Presented here are 15 T cell receptor beta chains from one specimen sequenced in a study of T cells in Graves' hyperthyroidism and ophthalmopathy. The CDR3 regions of TCR beta were amplified from RNA transcripts. A set of HTBI primers served as the primers for a first-round RT-PCR of the TCR CDR3. TCRdb reprocessed the multiplex PCR reads with MiXCR, giving one entry per CDR3 protein. The repertoire has 450,000 to 500,000 distinct CDR3 sequences, 22% of them found once; the top ten carry around 50%. Sequences were obtained from blood. The receptors stem from a woman aged 65 to 85 with Graves' ophthalmopathy.

The rearrangement joins TRBV18 to TRBJ1-5; D remains ambiguous. Germline-derived CDR1 and CDR2 are KGHSH and LQKENI. CDR3 length: 15 residues. Trimming took 2 bases from V and 3 from J, leaving 11 bases between them. The CDR3 sequence is CASSPGLGDNQPQHF. CDR3 nucleotide sequence: TGTGCCAGCTCACCAGGGCTTGGGGACAATCAGCCCCAGCATTTT. Based on the CDR3 plus reference TRBV18 and TRBJ1-5, the full variable domain is NAGVMQNPRHLVRRRGQEARLRCSPMKGHSHVYWYRQLPEEGLKFMVYLQKENIIDESGMPKERFSAEFPKEGPSILRIQQVVRGDSAAYFCASSPGLGDNQPQHFGDGTRLSIL.

This clonotype was seen more than once but under ten times. The chain links TRBV20-1 to TRBJ2-7; no reliable D call. Per germline, CDR1 DFQATT and CDR2 SNEGSKA (reference sequence). The CDR3 runs to 12 residues. Trimming took off 3 bases at V and 0 bases at J, with 6 bases between the two ends. The CDR3 reads CSASYDSYEQYF. In nucleotides, the CDR3 is TGCAGTGCTAGTTATGACTCCTACGAGCAGTACTTC.

This clonotype was counted only a few times. V usage is TRBV5-1 and J usage is TRBJ1-2; D possibly corresponds to TRBD1 (6 bases). CDR1 is SGHRS and CDR2 is YFSETQ in the germline V gene. V was cut by 4 bases and J by 3 bases, with 13 bases left in between. CDR3 length: 14 amino acids. CDR3 in DNA: TGCGCCAGCAGCGAACAGGGTGGCGACTATGGCTACACCTTC. The encoded protein is CASSEQGGDYGYTF.

V gene TRBV20-1 combines with J gene TRBJ2-7, with D perhaps matching TRBD2 (5 bases). V lost 1 base and J 2 bases, leaving 12 bases between the germline ends. Germline V CDR1 and CDR2: DFQATT, SNEGSKA (reference sequence). This CDR3 spans 14 amino acids. The CDR3 coding sequence is TGCAGTGCTAGAGGAATAGAGCGGCCCTACGAGCAGTACTTC. This encodes CSARGIERPYEQYF.

This rearrangement joins TRBV5-1 to TRBJ2-1; D may match TRBD1 or TRBD2 (5 bases each). Between the trimmed V and J ends, which lost 0 bases and 9 bases, there was a span of 7 bases. The germline V gene encodes CDR1 SGHRS and CDR2 YFSETQ. The CDR3 runs 12 residues. CDR3 DNA sequence: TGCGCCAGCAGCTTGGCAGGGACTGAGCAGTTCTTC. Its translation is CASSLAGTEQFF. The entire variable domain, with the rest obtained from reference TRBV5-1 and TRBJ2-1, is as follows: KAGVTQTPRYLIKTRGQQVTLSCSPISGHRSVSWYQQTPGQGLQFLFEYFSETQRNKGNFPGRFSGRQFSNSRSEMNVSTLELGDSALYLCASSLAGTEQFFGPGTRLTVL.

A few counts support this clonotype. The CDR3 nucleotides are TGCAGTGCTCCTCACCAGGGTTCGCCTCAGCCCCAGCATTTT. Translating gives CSAPHQGSPQPQHF. This rearrangement joins TRBV20-1 to TRBJ1-5; D might be TRBD1 (5 bases). This CDR3 has 14 amino acids. Trimming left V 5 bases short and J 6 bases short, with 17 bases between. CDR1 is DFQATT, CDR2 SNEGSKA, per germline (reference sequence).

The chain uses TRBV24-1 and TRBJ2-3, with D perhaps matching TRBD2 (5 bases). Germline-derived CDR1 and CDR2 are KGHDR and SFDVKD. This CDR3 contains 16 residues. Deletions cut 5 bases from V and 0 bases from J, with 14 bases between. CDR3 nucleotide sequence: TGTGCCACCAGTGTTCCGTCCGGAGGTAGCACAGATACGCAGTATTTT. Its protein product is CATSVPSGGSTDTQYF.

This clonotype has a count of ten or more. This rearrangement joins TRBV5-1 to TRBJ2-3, with unresolved D. With 4 bases removed from V and 2 bases from J, the gap between germline ends came to 14 bases. Looked up from germline, CDR1 is SGHRS and CDR2 is YFSETQ. The CDR3 length is 15 residues. As DNA, the CDR3 is TGCGCCAGCAGCCGCAGCTCGTTATACACAGATACGCAGTATTTT. The encoded protein is CASSRSSLYTDTQYF.

This clonotype was seen more than once but under ten times. This chain connects TRBV20-1 to TRBJ1-2; D call uncertain. The V end lost 3 bases, the J end lost 2 bases, and 13 bases lay between the germline ends. Germline CDR1 and CDR2: DFQATT and SNEGSKA (reference sequence). CDR3 size: 14 residues. CDR3 DNA sequence: TGCAGTGCTAGGGAGGTCAGGCTGAACTATGGCTACACCTTC. Protein product: CSAREVRLNYGYTF.

The V gene is TRBV9, the J gene TRBJ1-2; TRBD1 agrees at 9 bases. Germline V gives CDR1 SGDLS, CDR2 YYNGEE. The CDR3 has 15 residues. The junction had 6 bases not matched to a gene; V was cut back by 4 bases and J by 2 bases. CDR3 coding DNA: TGTGCCAGCAGCCAGCACGGACAGGGGAACTATGGCTACACCTTC. It specifies CASSQHGQGNYGYTF.

This clonotype was recorded at least ten times. V gene TRBV11-2 combines with J gene TRBJ2-1; TRBD2 matches at 9 bases. Trimming removed 3 bases from V and 6 bases from J; junction bases left unmatched: 6. The V gene's germline CDR1 is SGHAT and CDR2 FQNNGV. CDR3 length: 15 amino acids. CDR3 nucleotide sequence: TGTGCCAGCAGCTTTAGCGGGAGAACATCCAATGAGCAGTTCTTC. It specifies CASSFSGRTSNEQFF.

The chain couples TRBV6-1 to TRBJ1-3; 7 bases map to TRBD1. Trimming removed 6 bases from V and 0 bases from J; junction bases left unmatched: 8. The CDR3 sequence is 16 residues long. CDR1 is MNHNS and CDR2 is SASEGT in the germline V gene. CDR3 bases: TGTGCCAGCAGGAAACAGGGGACCAACTCTGGAAACACCATATATTTT. It encodes CASRKQGTNSGNTIYF.

This clonotype was detected ten times or more. The V call is TRBV11-2, the J call TRBJ2-1; D may correspond to TRBD1 or TRBD2 (5 bases each). V lost 4 bases and J lost 0, with 16 bases in between. Germline CDR1 SGHAT, CDR2 FQNNGV. The CDR3 contains 17 residues. The CDR3 DNA is TGTGCCAGCAGCTCTTACCGGGGCAGTAGCTCCTACAATGAGCAGTTCTTC. This codes for CASSSYRGSSSYNEQFF.

This sequence joins TRBV30 and TRBJ1-5; D is undetermined. The germline V gene encodes CDR1 GTSNPN and CDR2 SVGIG (reference sequence). CDR3 length: 12 amino acids. The V end was cut by 3 bases, the J end by 5 bases, with 8 bases between. The CDR3 here is CAWSWVDQPQHF. The CDR3 region has the DNA TGTGCCTGGAGCTGGGTCGATCAGCCCCAGCATTTT. Together with reference TRBV30 and TRBJ1-5, the CDR3 gives the full variable domain: SQTIHQWPATLVQPVGSPLSLECTVEGTSNPNLYWYRQAAGRGLQLLFYSVGIGQISSEVPQNLSASRPQDRQFILSSKKLLLSDSGFYLCAWSWVDQPQHFGDGTRLSIL.

The V and J genes are TRBV5-1 and TRBJ2-5, with D unresolved. Germline V gene data show CDR1 as SGHRS and CDR2 as YFSETQ. V gave up 0 bases and J gave up 5 bases, with 5 bases separating them. The CDR3 runs 12 residues. The CDR3 nucleotides read TGCGCCAGCAGCTTGGCCGCGGAGACCCAGTACTTC. Its translation is CASSLAAETQYF.